This TCR beta chain appears in the sequencing data of a study of cytomegalovirus exposure and HLA in healthy donors. With 60 Vbeta and 13 Jbeta primers, the PCR was carried out. TCRdb keeps only in-frame clones here, not all; method: immunoSEQ multiplex PCR. In the table there are under 300,000 clones, 80% to 95% of which are singletons. This CDR3 is built from 12 residues. The germline V gene encodes CDR1 SGHAT and CDR2 FQNNGV. V lost 6 bases and J 4 bases, leaving 6 bases between the germline ends. Study-level results: Across donors, presence/absence analyses took sequencing depth to be roughly uniform. Clonal expansion, a later analysis showed, was greater in HLA-associated TCR beta chains than in equally common others. The productive fraction for most TCR beta V segments was about 87% or about 30% in an earlier analysis. Exclusion as indistinguishable affected some V segments, including TRBV6-2 and TRBV6-3.

A note on this clone: Its antigen is unidentified.

This receptor was obtained from a girl under 10 years old in good health and CMV-seronegative. V usage is TRBV11-2 and J usage is TRBJ2-2; D might be TRBD2 (5 bases). The sample consisted of PBMCs. The CDR3 DNA follows: TGTGCCAGCAGAGAGGGCACCGGGGAGCTGTTTTTT. Amino acid sequence: CASREGTGELFF.